Below are 2 T cell receptor beta chains sequenced from a single sample in a study of T cell changes during pregnancy in multiple sclerosis. Repertoires were generated with immunoSEQ multiplex PCR, while TCRdb's copy carries only in-frame clones and drops some. This table has roughly 22,000 clones, 80% to 95% appearing once. Sequencing was performed on CD4+ T cells from peripheral blood mononuclear cells, taken after pregnancy. The receptors were gathered from a female donor in good health, enrolled as a control in a pregnancy study.

There are a few counts of this clone. The chain carries TRBV9 and TRBJ1-1; 10 bases match TRBD1. The CDR3 extends over 17 amino acids. In germline, CDR1 is SGDLS, CDR2 YYNGEE. V dropped 7 bases and J dropped 4; count of bases not matched to a gene: 16. In DNA form, the CDR3 reads TGTGCCAGCCGGGACAGGGGCGTGGGGTTCGTTCGCACTGAAGCTTTCTTT. This encodes CASRDRGVGFVRTEAFF. The variable domain in full, completed from reference TRBV9 and TRBJ1-1, reads DSGVTQTPKHLITATGQRVTLRCSPRSGDLSVYWYQQSLDQGLQFLIQYYNGEERAKGNILERFSAQQFPDLHSELNLSSLELGDSALYFCASRDRGVGFVRTEAFFGQGTRLTVV.

The V gene is TRBV19, the J gene TRBJ2-5, with D tentatively TRBD2 (6 bases). Germline V gene sequence: CDR1 LNHDA, CDR2 SQIVND (reference sequence). V gave up 4 bases and J gave up 1 base, with 16 bases separating them. The CDR3 contains 16 residues. The DNA for the CDR3 is TGTGCCAGTAGTACCAATCGGGACTCCAGCCAAGAGACCCAGTACTTC. Its protein product is CASSTNRDSSQETQYF.